These 17 T cell receptor beta chains share one sample of origin, sequenced in a study of T cell responses to AZD1222 COVID-19 vaccine. Some clones are missing from TCRdb's copy, which holds only in-frame ones; the method was immunoSEQ multiplex PCR. Among about 170,000 clones listed, about nine tenths were seen once. Material: peripheral blood, obtained on day 0 of AZD1222 vaccination. All receptors come from an adult in good health.

Worth noting for this clone: Other DNA sequences within the sample encode an identical CDR3. The rearrangement joins TRBV12-5 to TRBJ2-5; D not certain. The CDR3 consists of 11 residues. The germline V and J ends were trimmed by 3 bases and 5 bases, with 4 bases remaining between them. CDR1 and CDR2 from the germline V gene are LGHNT and FRNRAP. DNA for the CDR3: TGTGCTAGTGGTTTAGGGGAGACCCAGTACTTC. Translation: CASGLGETQYF.

The chain combines TRBV27 with TRBJ2-1; 13 bases match TRBD2. Germline values: CDR1 MNHEY, CDR2 SMNVEV (reference sequence). The CDR3 is 17 residues long. Losses at the gene ends were 4 bases for V and 8 bases for J; bases not matched to a gene: 11. This chain's CDR3 is CASSWEITSGGAYEQFF. Written as DNA, the CDR3 is TGTGCCAGCAGTTGGGAAATAACTAGCGGGGGGGCATATGAGCAGTTCTTC.

The chain recombines TRBV7-9 with TRBJ2-5; maybe TRBD2 (5 bases). The ends were cut back, 3 bases at V and 1 base at J, with 6 bases in the middle. Looked up from germline, CDR1 is SEHNR and CDR2 is FQNEAQ (reference sequence). The CDR3 has 13 amino acids. CDR3 amino acids: CASSLSGQETQYF. The CDR3 DNA sequence: TGTGCCAGCAGCTTGAGCGGCCAAGAGACCCAGTACTTC.

A single count supports this clone. The same CDR3 is also encoded by other DNA sequences in this sample. The chain combines TRBV11-2 with TRBJ1-1, with 10 bases matching TRBD1. With V trimmed by 5 bases and J by 4 bases, 1 base remained unmatched. The CDR3 spans 13 residues. Germline V lookup: CDR1 SGHAT, CDR2 FQNNGV. The CDR3 DNA sequence: TGTGCCAGCAGCCGGGACAGGGGCACTGAAGCTTTCTTT. The encoded protein is CASSRDRGTEAFF.

This clone was seen a single time. This chain connects TRBV19 to TRBJ1-2, with D possibly being TRBD1 (6 bases). The CDR3 sequence is 17 residues long. CDR1 and CDR2 (germline): LNHDA, SQIVND (reference sequence). The V gene lost 7 bases and the J gene lost 6 bases, with 27 bases spanning the gap. CDR3 sequence: CASTDEGGRRASDGYTF. In DNA form, the CDR3 reads TGTGCCAGTACCGACGAGGGGGGACGACGAGCTTCCGATGGCTACACCTTC.

The genes are TRBV7-2 and TRBJ2-7, with a weak D call TRBD1 (7 bases). CDR3 size: 16 residues. V lost 2 bases, J lost 6 bases, and 20 bases lay in between. From germline, CDR1 is SGHTA and CDR2 FQGNSA. The CDR3 nucleotides are TGTGCCAGCAGCTTATTTTCGAGACAGGGACTCGGCGAGCAGTACTTC. It translates to CASSLFSRQGLGEQYF. Filled out from reference TRBV7-2 and TRBJ2-7, the complete variable domain reads GAGVSQSPSNKVTEKGKDVELRCDPISGHTALYWYRQSLGQGLEFLIYFQGNSAPDKSGLPSDRFSAERTGGSVSTLTIQRTQQEDSAVYLCASSLFSRQGLGEQYFGPGTRLTVT.

This chain joins TRBV5-1 and TRBJ2-1; D unresolved. CDR3 length: 10 amino acids. V lost 8 bases to trimming and J lost 3 bases, with 3 bases between them. Germline-derived CDR1 and CDR2 are SGHRS and YFSETQ. The CDR3 is CARDYNEQFF. The CDR3 region has the DNA TGCGCCAGAGACTACAATGAGCAGTTCTTC.

The chain links TRBV10-3 to TRBJ2-1, with TRBD2 matching 11 bases. The CDR3 consists of 16 residues. Germline assignment: CDR1 ENHRY and CDR2 SYGVKD. V lost 3 bases, J lost 8 bases, and 9 bases stayed unmatched. The chain's CDR3 is CAISEILAGVSDEQFF. The CDR3 DNA is TGTGCCATCAGTGAAATACTAGCGGGGGTTTCAGATGAGCAGTTCTTC.

V and J are TRBV6-5 and TRBJ1-1, with 8 bases lining up with TRBD1. The trim removed 6 bases at V and 1 base at J, leaving 4 bases unmatched. This CDR3 is built from 14 residues. Per germline, CDR1 MNHEY and CDR2 SVGAGI. The CDR3 is CASRHTGGNTEAFF. CDR3 sequence (DNA): TGTGCCAGCAGACATACAGGGGGGAACACTGAAGCTTTCTTT.

The chain employs TRBV10-3 and TRBJ1-1; 9 bases fit TRBD1. Germline values: CDR1 ENHRY, CDR2 SYGVKD. CDR3 size: 14 residues. The V segment lost 7 bases and the J segment 4 bases; nucleotides outside the gene matches: 7. The CDR3 protein is CAINAGDRATEAFF. The CDR3 nucleotides read TGTGCCATCAACGCCGGGGACAGGGCCACTGAAGCTTTCTTT.

The rearrangement joins TRBV7-5 to TRBJ2-5; no check of the table's D call, TRBD2, against the DNA was made. TRBV7-5 corresponds to a pseudogene. CDR3 size: 14 residues. The DNA for the CDR3 is TGTGCCAGAAGCCCCCCCGAGGGCCCGGAGACCCAGTACTTC. This sequence encodes CARSPPEGPETQYF.

The rearrangement joins TRBV9 to TRBJ2-1, with a tentative D call TRBD1 (6 bases). V lost 3 bases and J lost 5, with 6 bases in between. The CDR3 is 12 amino acids. Germline V gene data show CDR1 as SGDLS and CDR2 as YYNGEE. The CDR3 sequence: CASSGTDNEQFF. CDR3 sequence (DNA): TGTGCCAGCAGCGGGACAGACAATGAGCAGTTCTTC.

J is TRBJ1-2 and V is TRBV6-5, with D unresolved. The CDR3 loop spans 11 amino acids. Per germline, CDR1 MNHEY and CDR2 SVGAGI. V was trimmed by 8 bases and J by 7 bases, leaving 11 bases between them. CDR3 sequence (DNA): TGTGCCAGCCGGGGTCCGCCTGGCTACACCTTC. This translates into CASRGPPGYTF.

This rearrangement joins TRBV19 to TRBJ2-2, with TRBD2 identical over 7 bases. Per germline, CDR1 LNHDA and CDR2 SQIVND (reference sequence). CDR3 length equals 15 residues. Losses at the gene ends were 7 bases for V and 2 bases for J; bases not matched to a gene: 7. The CDR3 protein is CASTPWGGNTGELFF. The CDR3 bases are TGTGCCAGTACCCCTTGGGGGGGAAACACCGGGGAGCTGTTTTTT.

The V call is TRBV11-2, the J call TRBJ1-1, with D uncertain. Germline V gives CDR1 SGHAT, CDR2 FQNNGV. The CDR3 totals 14 residues. Trimming took 5 bases from V and 3 from J, leaving 13 bases between them. The CDR3 sequence: CASSAQTGYTEAFF. The CDR3 region has the DNA TGTGCCAGCAGCGCCCAAACGGGGTACACTGAAGCTTTCTTT.

This rearrangement joins TRBV7-8 to TRBJ1-4, with TRBD1 matching over 8 bases. Looked up from germline, CDR1 is SGHVS and CDR2 is FQNEAQ. Trimming at V came to 5 bases and at J to 3 bases, leaving 5 bases not matched to a gene. The CDR3 sequence is 15 residues long. The CDR3 DNA is TGTGCCAGCAGCACCCGACAGGGGCCTAATGAAAAACTGTTTTTT. It yields the protein CASSTRQGPNEKLFF.

The chain has TRBV5-6 and TRBJ2-3; possible D gene TRBD2, 7 bases. Trimming removed 0 bases at V and 5 bases at J, with 13 bases between. The CDR3 is 15 residues long. Germline loops: CDR1 SGHDT, CDR2 YYEEEE. This chain's CDR3 is CASSLGGGAEDTQYF. The CDR3 nucleotides are TGTGCCAGCAGCTTGGGTGGGGGGGCCGAAGATACGCAGTATTTT.